A selection of T cell receptor beta chains follows, all from one sample in a study of T cell responses to AZD1222 COVID-19 vaccine. Profiled with immunoSEQ multiplex PCR; TCRdb holds only in-frame clones, not every one. In the table there are over 100,000 clones, roughly 90% of which are singletons. This specimen consisted of peripheral blood, obtained on day 0 of AZD1222 vaccination. Every receptor here comes from an adult in good health. Each CDR3 is given with its conserved first and last residue. A D gene is named only where the DNA matches it firmly. Part of the rows lack a size; the others show once, few, many or a class for expanded clones.

CDR3 DNA	CDR3 protein	V gene	D gene	clone size	J gene
TGTGCCACCAGTGGGGGGTTTTACAATGAGCAGTTCTTC	CATSGGFYNEQFF	TRBV24-1	.	.	TRBJ2-1
TGTGCCAGTTCCCTGGGGGGCTCTGGAAACACCATATATTTT	CASSLGGSGNTIYF	TRBV19	.	few	TRBJ1-3
TGCGCCAGCAGCTTAGGCCGACAGGGCCTACACATTAACTATGGCTACACCTTC	CASSLGRQGLHINYGYTF	TRBV5-1	TRBD1	.	TRBJ1-2
TGTGCCAGCAGTTGGACGAACACTGAAGCTTTCTTT	CASSWTNTEAFF	TRBV6-2/TRBV6-3	.	.	TRBJ1-1
TGTGCCAGCAGCCAAGGGGGTGGCAATCAGCCCCAGCATTTT	CASSQGGGNQPQHF	TRBV7-9	.	.	TRBJ1-5
TGCGCCAGCAGCACGGGATCTGGTGGAAACACCATATATTTT	CASSTGSGGNTIYF	TRBV5-1	.	.	TRBJ1-3
TGTGCCAGCAGCCAACCGGGACTAGGAAGCCAAGAGACCCAGTACTTC	CASSQPGLGSQETQYF	TRBV7-9	TRBD2	.	TRBJ2-5
TGTGCCAGCAGCTTAGGGACGGGGGCCCATATGAACACTGAAGCTTTCTTT	CASSLGTGAHMNTEAFF	TRBV7-9	.	few	TRBJ1-1
TGTGCCAGCAGCGCCCCCCGGGAGGCCTATGGCTACACCTTC	CASSAPREAYGYTF	TRBV9	.	.	TRBJ1-2
TGTGCCACCCCCATAGCCCTGGCGGGAGTGGCCGGGGAGCTGTTTTTT	CATPIALAGVAGELFF	TRBV7-9	TRBD2	.	TRBJ2-2
TGCGCCAGCAGCTTGGCGGGTGGACAGATAAACTACGAGCAGTACTTC	CASSLAGGQINYEQYF	TRBV5-1	.	once	TRBJ2-7
TGCAGTGCTAGTATGGGTCCATATAGCAATCAGCCCCAGCATTTT	CSASMGPYSNQPQHF	TRBV20-1	.	.	TRBJ1-5
TGTGCCAGCAGCTCTGAAAGGACAGGTGGGAATCAGCCCCAGCATTTT	CASSSERTGGNQPQHF	TRBV7-9	TRBD1	few	TRBJ1-5
TGCGCCAGCAGCCAGGACACCGTTTACAATGAGCAGTTCTTC	CASSQDTVYNEQFF	TRBV4-1	.	.	TRBJ2-1
TGTGCCAGTAGTATAGGAGTCGGGGGTTACTCACCCCTCCACTTT	CASSIGVGGYSPLHF	TRBV19	.	.	TRBJ1-6
TGCGCCAGCAGCGGGGGACTAGCGGTCCAAGAGACCCAGTACTTC	CASSGGLAVQETQYF	TRBV5-1	TRBD2	.	TRBJ2-5
TGTGCCAGCTCACCTCGGACAGGGAGAAACACTGAAGCTTTCTTT	CASSPRTGRNTEAFF	TRBV18	TRBD1	once	TRBJ1-1
TGTGCCAGCAGCACGGACAGGGGGGTTTACGAGCAGTACTTC	CASSTDRGVYEQYF	TRBV6-2/TRBV6-3	TRBD1	.	TRBJ2-7
TGTGCCAGCACCACCGGGGACGCCAACCACGAGCAGTACTTC	CASTTGDANHEQYF	TRBV18	.	once	TRBJ2-7
TGTGCCAGCTCTTTCACAGATACGCAGTATTTT	CASSFTDTQYF	TRBV18	.	.	TRBJ2-3
TGCGCCACCAAGAAGGAGTGCGTAGCGGGAGGCCCTGCTAGGGAGCAGTTCTTC	CATKKECVAGGPAREQFF	TRBV23-1	TRBD2	.	TRBJ2-1
TGTGCCAGCAAAGAACTCCTAGCGCCCGAGCAGTTCTTC	CASKELLAPEQFF	TRBV25-1	.	.	TRBJ2-1
TGTGCCAGCAGCCCTGTGGCCCTCTATGGCTACACCTTC	CASSPVALYGYTF	TRBV28	.	.	TRBJ1-2
TGTGCTAGTGCCCCGCAGGTGCCCACTTGGGCTTTCTTT	CASAPQVPTWAFF	TRBV12-5	.	.	TRBJ1-1
TGTGCCAGCAGCTTACTCGGGTACGGCTACACCTTC	CASSLLGYGYTF	TRBV7-9	.	.	TRBJ1-2
TGTGCCAGCAGTCGGGGGCTCGGAGAGGACCAGTACTTC	CASSRGLGEDQYF	TRBV7-3	.	.	TRBJ2-5
TGCGCCAGCAGCGCCGGACAGGTTCCCTACGAGCAGTACTTC	CASSAGQVPYEQYF	TRBV4-1	TRBD1	.	TRBJ2-7
TGTGCCAGCAGCGATGGGACTAGCGGGGGAAACGAGCAGTACTTC	CASSDGTSGGNEQYF	TRBV2	TRBD2	.	TRBJ2-7
TGTGCCAGCAGCCAACCGGCGGGAGCTGCCTACGAGCAGTACTTC	CASSQPAGAAYEQYF	TRBV3-1/TRBV3-2	TRBD2	.	TRBJ2-7
TGCAGCGTTGTGGGGCCTTTCGGGACAGACAAGATCTACGAGCAGTACTTC	CSVVGPFGTDKIYEQYF	TRBV29-1	TRBD1	.	TRBJ2-7
TGTGCCAGCAGCCCTACAGGGACGGGTGGCTACACCTTC	CASSPTGTGGYTF	TRBV7-3	.	.	TRBJ1-2
TGTGCCAGCAGACAGATTACGGGACTCCCGGTAGGCAATCAGCCCCAGCATTTT	CASRQITGLPVGNQPQHF	TRBV28	.	.	TRBJ1-5
TGTGCCAGCAGCTTGGGAGGGACCCTCTCCTTC	CASSLGGTLSF	TRBV5-6	.	.	TRBJ2-7
TGTGCCAGCGCCTCAGACCGGGACAGAATACAAGAGACCCAGTACTTC	CASASDRDRIQETQYF	TRBV21-1	.	.	TRBJ2-5
TGTGCCAGCAGCCAAGGCCCTGCTCCCTACAATGAGCAGTTCTTC	CASSQGPAPYNEQFF	TRBV3-1/TRBV3-2	.	.	TRBJ2-1
TGTGCCACCAGTGTGTGGCCGGGACAGGAGCAGTTCTTC	CATSVWPGQEQFF	TRBV24-1	TRBD1	.	TRBJ2-1
TGTGCCAGCAGTGGCGGATTATTTACTGAAGCTTTCTTT	CASSGGLFTEAFF	TRBV25-1	.	.	TRBJ1-1
TGCGCCAGCAGCTTGGCCTATGAGGCGAATAATTCACCCCTCCACTTT	CASSLAYEANNSPLHF	TRBV5-1	.	once	TRBJ1-6
TGTGCCAGCAGTGACGACAGGGTCAGCACCTACGAGCAGTACTTC	CASSDDRVSTYEQYF	TRBV6-1	TRBD1	.	TRBJ2-7
TGCGCCAGCAGCTTGGCCGACAGTCGATACGAGCAGTACTTC	CASSLADSRYEQYF	TRBV5-1	.	.	TRBJ2-7
TGTGCCAGCAGTTACTCCCAGGGTGTTAAAGAAAAACTGTTTTTT	CASSYSQGVKEKLFF	TRBV6-5	.	.	TRBJ1-4
TGCGCCAGCAGTGATAGGGGGCAAGAGACCCAGTACTTC	CASSDRGQETQYF	TRBV10-1	.	.	TRBJ2-5
TGTGCCAGCAGCTTGGGGGGCATCCGAACCAATACGCAGTATTTT	CASSLGGIRTNTQYF	TRBV7-9	.	.	TRBJ2-3
TGTGCCAGCAGCGTAGAAGGCAGAGCGAGCTACAATGAGCAGTTCTTC	CASSVEGRASYNEQFF	TRBV9	.	.	TRBJ2-1
TGTGCCAGCACCGGGTCCTTACAGGGATTTCATGGCTACACCTTC	CASTGSLQGFHGYTF	TRBV28	.	.	TRBJ1-2
TGCGCCAGCAGTAGACAGGGGCCGTCGGCTGAAGCTTTCTTT	CASSRQGPSAEAFF	TRBV10-1	TRBD1	.	TRBJ1-1
TGTGCCAGCAGGCGAGGGGGAGCGGGAAAACTGTTTTTT	CASRRGGAGKLFF	TRBV6-5	.	.	TRBJ1-4
TGTGCCAGCAGTTTAGCGGGAGGTTCCACCGGGGAGCTGTTTTTT	CASSLAGGSTGELFF	TRBV28	TRBD2	.	TRBJ2-2
TGTGCCAGCAGCAGCTCCGAGGGGGTCCGCACAGATACGCAGTATTTT	CASSSSEGVRTDTQYF	TRBV5-4	.	.	TRBJ2-3